One and the same sample provided the 18 T cell receptor beta chains below, sequenced in a study of tumor-infiltrating lymphocytes in localized non-small cell lung cancer. Profiling relied on immunoSEQ multiplex PCR, and the TCRdb table lists in-frame clones only, not all of them. Of tens of thousands of clones listed, roughly 63% are singletons. Sequenced input: lung tumor tissue. These receptor sequences come from a human donor with non-small cell lung cancer.

The chain uses TRBV5-1 and TRBJ1-2; D might be TRBD1 (5 bases). Germline CDR1 reads SGHRS; CDR2 reads YFSETQ. V gave up 0 bases and J gave up 6 bases, with 9 bases separating them. The CDR3 runs 13 residues. CDR3 sequence: CASSLGGSDGYTF. CDR3 nucleotide sequence: TGCGCCAGCAGCTTGGGGGGGTCCGATGGCTACACCTTC.

In its sample, this clone was seen a few times. The chain couples TRBV19 to TRBJ1-2; tentatively, D is TRBD1 (6 bases). CDR1 and CDR2 from the germline V gene are LNHDA and SQIVND (reference sequence). This CDR3 contains 9 residues. CDR3: CATGFGYTF. The CDR3 DNA reads as TGTGCTACAGGGTTTGGCTACACCTTC. The variable domain in full, with the rest retrieved from reference TRBV19 and TRBJ1-2, is DGGITQSPKYLFRKEGQNVTLSCEQNLNHDAMYWYRQDPGQGLRLIYYSQIVNDFQKGDIAEGYSVSREKKESFPLTVTSAQKNPTAFYLCATGFGYTFGSGTRLTVV.

This clone was detected a few times. The V call is TRBV5-5, the J call TRBJ2-5; D not resolved. Germline loops: CDR1 SGHKS, CDR2 YYEKEE (reference sequence). This CDR3 contains 18 residues. V lost 4 bases, J lost 4 bases, and 26 bases lay in between. The CDR3 DNA follows: TGTGCCAGCAGCCAAAACAGCCCGTGGGATTATTCGTTAGAGACCCAGTACTTC. Protein sequence: CASSQNSPWDYSLETQYF. The full variable domain, completed using reference TRBV5-5 and TRBJ2-5, is DAGVTQSPTHLIKTRGQQVTLRCSPISGHKSVSWYQQVLGQGPQFIFQYYEKEERGRGNFPDRFSARQFPNYSSELNVNALLLGDSALYLCASSQNSPWDYSLETQYFGPGTRLLVL.

V usage is TRBV11-3 and J usage is TRBJ2-3; D is undetermined. The V end was cut by 5 bases, the J end by 0 bases, with 21 bases between. The germline gives CDR1 SGHNT, CDR2 YENEEA. The CDR3 spans 18 residues. CDR3 loop: CASSPHAQFSASTDTQYF. In DNA form, the CDR3 reads TGTGCCAGCAGCCCACACGCCCAATTCTCCGCCAGCACAGATACGCAGTATTTT.

The chain recombines TRBV28 with TRBJ2-1, with 7 bases aligning to TRBD1. J was trimmed by 8 bases and V by 7 bases; bases with no gene match: 14. The CDR3 contains 15 residues. CDR1 MDHEN and CDR2 SYDVKM come from the germline V gene. CDR3 DNA sequence: TGTGCCAGCACCCGAGGGGACAGTAAGGGGGATGAGCAGTTCTTC. Translated: CASTRGDSKGDEQFF. Complete variable domain (other parts from reference TRBV28 and TRBJ2-1): DVKVTQSSRYLVKRTGEKVFLECVQDMDHENMFWYRQDPGLGLRLIYFSYDVKMKEKGDIPEGYSVSREKKERFSLILESASTNQTSMYLCASTRGDSKGDEQFFGPGTRLTVL.

This chain uses TRBV4-1 with TRBJ2-1, with D tentatively TRBD2 (6 bases). Germline V lookup: CDR1 MGHRA, CDR2 YSYEKL. The V end lost 0 bases, the J end lost 2 bases, and 8 bases lay between the germline ends. The CDR3 consists of 15 residues. This CDR3 reads CASSQELAAYNEQFF. The CDR3, as DNA: TGCGCCAGCAGCCAAGAACTAGCCGCCTACAATGAGCAGTTCTTC.

The rearrangement joins TRBV27 to TRBJ2-7; 9 bases agree with TRBD2. The CDR3 totals 17 residues. Germline V gives CDR1 MNHEY, CDR2 SMNVEV (reference sequence). Trimming at V came to 4 bases and at J to 3 bases, leaving 13 bases not matched to a gene. The chain's CDR3 is CASSSPYGREGSYEQYF. Here the CDR3 DNA reads TGTGCCAGCAGTTCCCCTTACGGGCGGGAGGGTAGCTACGAGCAGTACTTC.

This clone was counted between two and nine times. The J gene is TRBJ2-3, the V gene TRBV14; D gene unclear. CDR3 length: 14 residues. V was trimmed by 1 base and J by 4 bases, leaving 9 bases between them. Germline CDR1 SGHDN, CDR2 FVKESK. CDR3 sequence (DNA): TGTGCCAGCAGCCAAGTGTTTAGCCCAGATACGCAGTATTTT. Translated: CASSQVFSPDTQYF. The full variable domain, in which reference TRBV14 and TRBJ2-3 provide the parts outside the CDR3, is EAGVTQFPSHSVIEKGQTVTLRCDPISGHDNLYWYRRVMGKEIKFLLHFVKESKQDESGMPNNRFLAERTGGTYSTLKVQPAELEDSGVYFCASSQVFSPDTQYFGPGTRLTVL.

V usage is TRBV15 and J usage is TRBJ1-1; unclear D gene. The CDR3 extends over 14 amino acids. V lost 1 base to trimming and J lost 0 bases, with 6 bases between them. Per germline, CDR1 LNHNV and CDR2 YYDKDF (reference sequence). For the CDR3, the DNA is TGTGCCACCAGCAGAGTTTCTCTGAACACTGAAGCTTTCTTT. Translation gives CATSRVSLNTEAFF.

This clone was counted a single time. V is TRBV6-5 and J is TRBJ1-3; tentative D call: TRBD1 (6 bases). CDR1 and CDR2 (germline): MNHEY, SVGAGI. Trimming stripped 0 bases from V and 5 bases from J, with 14 bases between. The CDR3 is 16 residues long. The DNA of the CDR3 is TGTGCCAGCAGTTACTCGGCACAGGGTAACAGAAACACCATATATTTT. Amino acid sequence: CASSYSAQGNRNTIYF.

V gene TRBV7-2 combines with J gene TRBJ1-1; no clear D. Trimming left V 2 bases short and J 2 bases short, with 6 bases between. Germline CDR1 SGHTA, CDR2 FQGNSA. The CDR3 has 13 residues. The CDR3 loop is CASSLLANTEAFF. In nucleotides, the CDR3 is TGTGCCAGCAGCTTATTGGCCAACACTGAAGCTTTCTTT.

The chain joins TRBV5-1 to TRBJ1-2, with 7 bases fitting TRBD1. The germline gives CDR1 SGHRS, CDR2 YFSETQ. V lost 7 bases, J lost 2 bases, and 11 bases stayed unmatched. The CDR3 spans 15 residues. CDR3 sequence reads: CASSPQGQRNYGYTF. The CDR3 DNA reads TGCGCCAGCTCGCCCCAGGGACAGCGAAACTATGGCTACACCTTC.

The V and J genes are TRBV4-1 and TRBJ2-1, with 9 bases aligning to TRBD1. The germline V gene encodes CDR1 MGHRA and CDR2 YSYEKL. V lost 2 bases and J lost 3; bases outside the gene matches: 8. CDR3 length: 17 amino acids. The CDR3 loop reads CASSQHTGGADYNEQFF. CDR3 sequence (DNA): TGCGCCAGCAGCCAACACACAGGGGGCGCCGACTACAATGAGCAGTTCTTC.

The V and J genes are TRBV5-4 and TRBJ2-1; D unclear. Trimming took 1 base from V and 6 from J, leaving 8 bases between them. The CDR3 has 13 amino acids. Germline lookup yields CDR1 SGHNT and CDR2 YYREEE (reference sequence). CDR3: CASSLNYFNEQFF. The CDR3 DNA is TGTGCCAGCAGCTTGAACTACTTCAATGAGCAGTTCTTC.

The chain couples TRBV5-1 to TRBJ2-5; TRBD2 matches 15 bases. The J call may be in error: the DNA end matches TRBJ2-7 better. Per germline, CDR1 SGHRS and CDR2 YFSETQ. CDR3 length equals 16 residues. CDR3 sequence reads: CASSPGLAGGRNEQYF. The DNA of the CDR3 is TGCGCCAGCAGCCCAGGACTAGCGGGAGGGAGGAACGAGCAGTACTTC.

CDR3 bases: TGTGCCAGCAGCCTATCAGGGGGCGCAAGAGATGGCTACACCTTC. Amino acids: CASSLSGGARDGYTF. The V and J genes are TRBV5-5 and TRBJ1-2; 8 nucleotides line up with TRBD1. V was clipped by 4 bases and J by 6 bases; unmatched bases: 11. The germline CDR1 and CDR2 sequences are SGHKS and YYEKEE (reference sequence). The CDR3 has 15 residues.

This clone was detected once. The rearrangement links TRBV10-3 to TRBJ2-1; D gene unclear. CDR1 is ENHRY, CDR2 SYGVKD, per germline. The CDR3 contains 14 residues. V dropped 0 bases and J dropped 0 bases, with 3 bases sitting between them. CDR3 in DNA: TGTGCCATCAGTGAGTCGGACTCCTACAATGAGCAGTTCTTC. Protein: CAISESDSYNEQFF.

V gene TRBV7-9 combines with J gene TRBJ2-1, with TRBD2 identical over 8 bases. The CDR3 length is 16 residues. After removal of 5 bases from V and 6 bases from J, the junction contained 12 bases not matched to a gene. The germline V gene encodes CDR1 SEHNR and CDR2 FQNEAQ (reference sequence). The CDR3: CASSRAGSGSVNEQFF. The CDR3, as DNA: TGTGCCAGCAGCCGGGCAGGGAGCGGGAGTGTCAATGAGCAGTTCTTC.